This T cell receptor beta chain was captured in a study of OX40 agonist ivuxolimab in advanced cancers. Generated by immunoSEQ multiplex PCR, the TCRdb table keeps only in-frame clones and is missing some. The sample has about 85,000 clones, 65% to 90% seen once. The CDR3 contains 15 residues. The V gene's germline CDR1 is MNHEY and CDR2 SMNVEV (reference sequence). V dropped 3 bases and J dropped 4 bases, with 15 bases sitting between them. This sample comprised CD4+ or CD8+ T cells sorted from blood, obtained in a trial of the OX40 agonist ivuxolimab. This sequence joins TRBV27 and TRBJ1-2, with D unresolved. The TCR originated in an adult with an advanced solid tumor such as melanoma, head and neck, liver or kidney cancer. The CDR3 DNA follows: TGTGCCAGCAGTTTCGACCGGAAAGGATCCTATGGCTACACCTTC. Translating it yields CASSFDRKGSYGYTF.